Listed below are T cell receptor beta chains from one sample, sequenced in a study of blood T cell repertoires in COVID-19. Method: immunoSEQ multiplex PCR; TCRdb's copy keeps in-frame clones and lacks some. The repertoire holds 150,000 to 200,000 clones, with roughly four fifths as singletons. What was sequenced was peripheral blood. The origin of the receptors is a woman in her seventies with COVID-19, enrolled during active disease. Each CDR3 is given with its conserved first and last residue. Where a row states a size, it is once, few, many or the class of an expanded clone; other rows omit it.

>TRBJ2-7|-|TRBV11-2
CASSLAGGKSYEQYF
>TRBJ2-1|-|TRBV19
CASSIALLGAQNEQFF
>TRBJ1-1|once|TRBV28
CASTIRMGRGTEAFF
>TRBJ1-2|-|TRBV24-1
CATSDSGQGVVNGYTF
>TRBJ2-1|-|TRBV27
CATLTSGRGNEQFF
>TRBJ2-3|-|TRBV5-1
CASSPADSSTDTQYF
>TRBJ2-7|few|TRBV5-4
CASSSAGGSSYEQYF
>TRBJ2-3|-|TRBV5-4
CASSLGGLAESDTQYF
>TRBJ2-1|-|TRBV14
CASSQPGLAANSAYNEQFF
>TRBJ1-6|few|TRBV7-6
CASSWGGQGNSPLHF
>TRBJ2-6|-|TRBV3-1/TRBV3-2
CASSPSSGANVLTF
>TRBJ1-2|-|TRBV10-3
CAISRPTGFSYGYTF
>TRBJ1-5|-|TRBV19
CASSFPTGTKSRNQPQHF
>TRBJ1-1|few|TRBV2
CASSGQGNTEAFF
>TRBJ2-5|-|TRBV6-2/TRBV6-3
CASSYGTVGKETQYF
>TRBJ2-7|-|TRBV7-9
CASSLGGGYEQYF
>TRBJ2-3|-|TRBV21-1
CASSEGPTDTQYF
>TRBJ2-1|few|TRBV6-6
CASSYGDRGNEQFF
>TRBJ2-3|-|TRBV5-1
CASSLVSRLAGGTDTQYF
>TRBJ1-6|-|TRBV5-1
CASSLVTGTLVDSPLHF
>TRBJ2-5|-|TRBV5-4
CASSYKKGGETQYF
>TRBJ1-1|-|TRBV25-1
CASTKGFNFEAFF
>TRBJ2-5|-|TRBV7-9
CASSSVAGKETQYF
>TRBJ2-1|-|TRBV5-4
CASSSAIRLAGVLNEQFF
>TRBJ2-7|-|TRBV3-1/TRBV3-2
CASSLLRDPPYEQYF
>TRBJ1-1|-|TRBV7-2
CASSLEPNTEAFF
>TRBJ1-5|-|TRBV6-5
CASSRGGGKNQPQHF
>TRBJ2-2|-|TRBV19
CASTLGYRATGELFF
>TRBJ2-3|-|TRBV6-5
CASSYSASASTDTQYF
>TRBJ2-3|-|TRBV7-2
CASSLTSGGGTDTQYF
>TRBJ2-7|-|TRBV27
CASSPLARSPYEQYF
>TRBJ1-4|-|TRBV7-2
CASSTGTAQKLFF
>TRBJ1-3|few|TRBV5-6
CASSFSPSSGNTIYF
>TRBJ1-5|few|TRBV7-2
CASSFGQGGQPQHF
>TRBJ2-1|-|TRBV19
CASTSGGQLSYNEQFF
>TRBJ2-6|-|TRBV4-2
CASSRGLAGGSGANVLTF
>TRBJ2-2|-|TRBV11-2
CASSLWRGSTGELFF